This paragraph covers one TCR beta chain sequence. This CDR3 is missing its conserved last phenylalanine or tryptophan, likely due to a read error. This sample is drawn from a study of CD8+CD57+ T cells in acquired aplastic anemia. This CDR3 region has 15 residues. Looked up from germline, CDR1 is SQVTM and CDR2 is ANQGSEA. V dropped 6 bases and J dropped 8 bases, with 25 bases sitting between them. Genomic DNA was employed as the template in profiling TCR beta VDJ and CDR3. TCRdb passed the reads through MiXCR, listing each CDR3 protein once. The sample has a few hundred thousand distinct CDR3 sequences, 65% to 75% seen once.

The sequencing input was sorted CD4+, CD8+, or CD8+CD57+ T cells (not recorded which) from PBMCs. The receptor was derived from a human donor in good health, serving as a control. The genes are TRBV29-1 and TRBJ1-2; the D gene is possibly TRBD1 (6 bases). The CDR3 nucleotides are TGCAGCGTACTCGGGGGCAGGGCAGAGGATATGGGCTACACCCTC. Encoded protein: CSVLGGRAEDMGYTL.